This T cell receptor (beta chain) emerged from a study of Graves' ophthalmopathy and Graves' hyperthyroidism. Across the whole study: Samples of peripheral blood were obtained at initial diagnosis, prior to treatment of any kind.

Many counts were recorded for this clonotype. The authors amplified TCR beta CDR3 regions from RNA transcripts. Amplification began with first-round RT-PCR using HTBI primers, then second-round multiplex PCR was performed. MiXCR, applied by TCRdb to the multiplex PCR reads, yields one record per CDR3 protein. The sample gives hundreds of thousands of distinct CDR3 sequences, approximately 14% of which show up once; around 9.8% is in the top ten. Sequencing used blood. This TCR was recovered from a woman aged 25 to 39 with Graves' ophthalmopathy.

CDR3 DNA: TGTGCCTGGAGCAGGGCATACTCTGAAGCTTTCTTT. Translating gives CAWSRAYSEAFF. The gene calls are TRBV30 and TRBJ1-1; the D gene is possibly TRBD1 (5 bases). CDR1 and CDR2 (germline): GTSNPN, SVGIG (reference sequence). Trimming took 3 bases from V and 6 from J, leaving 11 bases between them. The length of the CDR3 is 12 residues.